A single sample gave rise to the 29 T cell receptor beta chains below, sequenced in a study of blood T cell repertoires in COVID-19. Method: immunoSEQ multiplex PCR; TCRdb's copy keeps in-frame clones and lacks some. The profile covers over 200,000 clones, with about 90% appearing a single time and under 4.5% taken by the ten largest. The material sequenced was PBMCs or T cells enriched from blood (not recorded which). Source of these receptors: a woman in her twenties or thirties who had been exposed to COVID-19.

The gene calls are TRBV11-3 and TRBJ2-7; 10 bases align to TRBD2. This CDR3 has 15 amino acids. Germline V gene data show CDR1 as SGHNT and CDR2 as YENEEA. V shed 1 base and J 6 bases; nucleotides not matched to a gene: 6. CDR3: CASSLALAGVSEQYF. The CDR3 coding sequence is TGTGCCAGCAGCTTAGCTCTAGCGGGAGTATCCGAGCAGTACTTC.

The chain employs TRBV28 and TRBJ1-1; D gene uncertain. Germline V lookup: CDR1 MDHEN, CDR2 SYDVKM. V was pared by 2 bases and J by 6 bases, with 10 bases between. The CDR3 length is 13 residues. The CDR3 bases are TGTGCCAGCAGTTTAGATTGGAGGGCTGAAGCTTTCTTT. It encodes CASSLDWRAEAFF. Combining the CDR3 with reference TRBV28 and TRBJ1-1 gives the whole variable domain DVKVTQSSRYLVKRTGEKVFLECVQDMDHENMFWYRQDPGLGLRLIYFSYDVKMKEKGDIPEGYSVSREKKERFSLILESASTNQTSMYLCASSLDWRAEAFFGQGTRLTVV.

This chain connects TRBV7-3 to TRBJ1-2, with 7 bases identical to TRBD1. Germline V gives CDR1 SGHTA, CDR2 FQGTGA. The CDR3 totals 15 residues. Losses at the gene ends were 4 bases for V and 3 bases for J; bases not matched to a gene: 8. The CDR3 reads CASSSRDRYHYGYTF. The CDR3 DNA follows: TGTGCCAGCAGCTCCCGGGACAGATACCACTATGGCTACACCTTC.

This chain links TRBV20-1 with TRBJ2-1; possibly TRBD2 for D (5 bases). In germline, CDR1 is DFQATT, CDR2 SNEGSKA (reference sequence). Trimming shortened V by 3 bases and J by 4 bases, and 13 bases separated the two germline ends. The CDR3 length is 14 residues. In nucleotides, the CDR3 is TGCAGTGCTAGTGGTTGGCTAGCTTACAATGAGCAGTTCTTC. It specifies CSASGWLAYNEQFF.

J is TRBJ2-7 and V is TRBV5-1; possible D gene TRBD1, 7 bases. CDR3 length equals 20 residues. Per germline, CDR1 SGHRS and CDR2 YFSETQ. The ends were cut back, 0 bases at V and 0 bases at J, with 25 bases in the middle. CDR3 coding DNA: TGCGCCAGCAGCTTGGTCCGCACTGAATTGGGGCGGGACAGCTCCTACGAGCAGTACTTC. As protein: CASSLVRTELGRDSSYEQYF.

The chain links TRBV5-6 to TRBJ1-2; weak D call: TRBD1 (5 bases). The V gene's germline CDR1 is SGHDT and CDR2 YYEEEE. This CDR3 has 14 residues. V was shortened by 3 bases and J by 4 bases, with 13 bases between the two germline ends. The CDR3 sequence is CASSSNRQGYGYTF. The CDR3 DNA sequence: TGTGCCAGCAGCTCTAATCGCCAGGGCTATGGCTACACCTTC.

The J gene is TRBJ2-2, the V gene TRBV9, with 12 bases that match TRBD2. Germline CDR1 and CDR2: SGDLS and YYNGEE. The CDR3 totals 15 residues. V was clipped by 3 bases and J by 5 bases; unmatched bases: 2. The CDR3 loop reads CASSGLAGVTGELFF. Here the CDR3 DNA reads TGTGCCAGCAGCGGACTAGCGGGAGTTACCGGGGAGCTGTTTTTT.

V and J are TRBV6-5 and TRBJ2-5; 7 nucleotides align to TRBD1. CDR1 is MNHEY, CDR2 SVGAGI, per germline. V shed 3 bases, J shed 1 base, and the junction held 2 bases outside the gene matches. The CDR3 length is 14 residues. The CDR3: CASSYAGGQETQYF. For the CDR3, the DNA is TGTGCCAGCAGTTATGCAGGGGGCCAAGAGACCCAGTACTTC.

This chain uses TRBV3-1 (or the pseudogene TRBV3-2) with TRBJ1-2; a weak D match, TRBD1 (5 bases). The CDR3 length is 15 residues. CDR1 is LGHDT, CDR2 YNNKEL, per germline (reference sequence). V gave up 0 bases and J gave up 8 bases, with 16 bases separating them. The CDR3 region has the DNA TGTGCCAGCAGCCAAGAACCTGGGGCAGGAAGCGGCTACACCTTC. Translated, it gives CASSQEPGAGSGYTF.

The chain combines TRBV5-6 with TRBJ1-3; D gene uncertain. Germline values: CDR1 SGHDT, CDR2 YYEEEE. V lost 2 bases and J lost 2, with 11 bases in between. The CDR3 is 15 amino acids. CDR3 sequence: CASSFRGLAGNTIYF. Here the CDR3 DNA reads TGTGCCAGCAGCTTCAGAGGATTGGCTGGAAACACCATATATTTT.

The chain carries TRBV30 and TRBJ2-7, with 9 bases that match TRBD2. J lost 2 bases, V lost 3 bases, and 5 bases had no gene match. The CDR3 contains 14 residues. The germline V gene encodes CDR1 GTSNPN and CDR2 SVGIG (reference sequence). The CDR3, as DNA: TGTGCCTGGAGAGGCCTAGCGGGGCCCTACGAGCAGTACTTC. Encoded protein: CAWRGLAGPYEQYF.

The chain employs TRBV12-3 or TRBV12-4 and TRBJ2-1, with 7 bases lining up with TRBD2. This CDR3 is 13 amino acids long. V lost 4 bases to trimming and J lost 6 bases; unmatched junction nucleotides: 3. For the CDR3, the DNA is TGTGCCAGCAGTTCTGGGGAGGGCAATGAGCAGTTCTTC. This gives the protein CASSSGEGNEQFF.

The genes are TRBV18 and TRBJ1-1; maybe TRBD1 (5 bases). CDR1 and CDR2 (germline): KGHSH, LQKENI. V was pared by 2 bases and J by 0 bases, with 13 bases between. The CDR3 loop spans 16 amino acids. The CDR3 DNA reads as TGTGCCAGCTCACCAAGGTCGGCAGGGATGAACACTGAAGCTTTCTTT. Encoded protein: CASSPRSAGMNTEAFF.

The chain uses TRBV29-1 and TRBJ2-1; 7 nucleotides match TRBD2. The CDR3 consists of 17 residues. CDR1 and CDR2 from the germline V gene are SQVTM and ANQGSEA. With V trimmed by 2 bases and J by 1 base, 11 bases remained unmatched. The CDR3 sequence is CSVEIWSSGMSYNEQFF. In nucleotides, the CDR3 is TGCAGCGTTGAAATTTGGTCTAGCGGAATGTCCTACAATGAGCAGTTCTTC.

This chain connects TRBV2 to TRBJ2-7, with 7 bases lining up with TRBD1. This CDR3 comprises 14 residues. Germline CDR1 SNHLY, CDR2 FYNNEI. With V trimmed by 6 bases and J by 6 bases, 11 bases remained unmatched. The CDR3: CASRSTGDRGEQYF. CDR3 nucleotides: TGTGCCAGCAGGTCAACAGGGGATAGGGGCGAGCAGTACTTC.

Concerning this clone itself: Other DNA sequences in the same sample also yield this CDR3. The V call is TRBV28, the J call TRBJ1-1; possibly TRBD1 for D (6 bases). Trimming removed 1 base at V and 5 bases at J, with 8 bases between. This CDR3 has 13 residues. Germline V gene data show CDR1 as MDHEN and CDR2 as SYDVKM. This CDR3 is CASSLLGGTEAFF. In DNA, the CDR3 is TGTGCCAGCAGTTTATTAGGGGGAACTGAAGCTTTCTTT.

The chain couples TRBV2 to TRBJ2-5; a weak D match, TRBD1 (5 bases). This CDR3 region has 12 residues. Germline values: CDR1 SNHLY, CDR2 FYNNEI. V was shortened by 8 bases and J by 5 bases, with 12 bases between the two germline ends. CDR3 amino acids: CASGARPETQYF. In DNA, the CDR3 is TGTGCCAGCGGGGCGAGGCCCGAGACCCAGTACTTC.

The chain joins TRBV25-1 to TRBJ1-5, with 8 bases that match TRBD1. The J segment lost 4 bases and the V segment lost 3 bases, leaving 5 bases of the junction unmatched. CDR3 length: 15 residues. The germline CDR1 and CDR2 sequences are MGHDK and SYGVNS. The CDR3, as DNA: TGTGCCAGCAGTGATTCTCAGGGGGCTAATCAGCCCCAGCATTTT. Its translation: CASSDSQGANQPQHF. Using reference TRBV25-1 and TRBJ1-5 for the parts outside the CDR3, the full variable domain is EADIYQTPRYLVIGTGKKITLECSQTMGHDKMYWYQQDPGMELHLIHYSYGVNSTEKGDLSSESTVSRIRTEHFPLTLESARPSHTSQYLCASSDSQGANQPQHFGDGTRLSIL.

The chain employs TRBV4-2 and TRBJ1-2; 9 positions match TRBD1. V lost 3 bases, J lost 4 bases, and 6 bases stayed unmatched. The germline CDR1 and CDR2 sequences are LGHNA and YNFKEQ. The CDR3 is 15 amino acids. The CDR3 protein is CASSQGQGRGYGYTF. The CDR3, as DNA: TGTGCCAGCAGCCAGGGACAGGGTAGAGGCTATGGCTACACCTTC.

The chain uses TRBV7-9 and TRBJ2-7, with a weak D call TRBD1 (5 bases). V dropped 5 bases and J dropped 1 base, with 15 bases sitting between them. The CDR3 loop spans 15 amino acids. The V gene's germline CDR1 is SEHNR and CDR2 FQNEAQ (reference sequence). CDR3 residues: CASSVTKDKSYEQYF. The CDR3 coding sequence is TGTGCCAGCAGCGTAACAAAGGACAAGTCCTACGAGCAGTACTTC.

V and J are TRBV19 and TRBJ1-2; 9 nucleotides line up with TRBD1. V lost 4 bases to trimming and J lost 7 bases; unmatched junction nucleotides: 10. Per germline, CDR1 LNHDA and CDR2 SQIVND (reference sequence). The CDR3 is made up of 15 amino acids. Here the CDR3 reads CASSKTGGGYPGYTF. CDR3 in DNA: TGTGCCAGTAGTAAAACAGGGGGCGGATACCCTGGCTACACCTTC.

The J gene is TRBJ2-7, the V gene TRBV19; D remains unclear. This CDR3 contains 13 residues. Per germline, CDR1 LNHDA and CDR2 SQIVND (reference sequence). V lost 3 bases and J 1 base, leaving 7 bases between the germline ends. The CDR3 here is CASSISPSYEQYF. The CDR3 nucleotides are TGTGCCAGTAGTATTAGCCCGTCCTACGAGCAGTACTTC.

This chain uses TRBV2 with TRBJ2-1; TRBD2 agrees at 11 bases. The germline gives CDR1 SNHLY, CDR2 FYNNEI. This CDR3 spans 16 amino acids. Losses at the gene ends were 1 base for V and 5 bases for J; bases not matched to a gene: 4. The CDR3 loop is CASSEDILAGDNEQFF. For the CDR3, the DNA is TGTGCCAGCAGTGAAGATATACTAGCGGGAGACAATGAGCAGTTCTTC.

The chain is built from TRBV6-1 and TRBJ1-1; a possible D gene is TRBD1 (6 bases). Germline values: CDR1 MNHNS, CDR2 SASEGT. This CDR3 spans 14 amino acids. V lost 2 bases to trimming and J lost 3 bases, with 10 bases between them. The CDR3 nucleotides are TGTGCCAGCAGTGAACAGGGGCCGGACACTGAAGCTTTCTTT. Amino acid sequence: CASSEQGPDTEAFF.

The chain carries TRBV6-5 and TRBJ1-5; a possible D gene is TRBD1 (5 bases). The ends were cut back, 6 bases at V and 6 bases at J, with 15 bases in the middle. The CDR3 has 14 residues. In germline, CDR1 is MNHEY, CDR2 SVGAGI. CDR3 bases: TGTGCCAGCAGGGGACGGAGCGGGGGTCAGCCCCAGCATTTT. It encodes CASRGRSGGQPQHF.

In DNA, the CDR3 is TGCGCCAGCAGCTTGGCCCCACTAGCGGGAGGGCCCAATGAGCAGTTCTTC. This encodes CASSLAPLAGGPNEQFF. The chain recombines TRBV5-1 with TRBJ2-1; 13 bases map to TRBD2. The CDR3 runs to 17 residues. Germline V gene data show CDR1 as SGHRS and CDR2 as YFSETQ. V gave up 0 bases and J gave up 6 bases; unmatched junction bases: 6.

V gene TRBV11-2 combines with J gene TRBJ2-2; possibly TRBD2 for D (7 bases). Per germline, CDR1 SGHAT and CDR2 FQNNGV. The CDR3 has 16 residues. The V end lost 2 bases, the J end lost 4 bases, and 14 bases lay between the germline ends. CDR3 DNA sequence: TGTGCCAGCAGCTTACTCAGGGGCGGGGGCACCGGGGAGCTGTTTTTT. It is translated as CASSLLRGGGTGELFF.

The chain uses TRBV7-3 and TRBJ2-7; 7 nucleotides align to TRBD2. The V segment lost 2 bases and the J segment 6 bases; nucleotides outside the gene matches: 4. Germline values: CDR1 SGHTA, CDR2 FQGTGA. This CDR3 is 13 amino acids long. CDR3 nucleotides: TGTGCCAGCAGCTTATCCGGGACTACCGAGCAGTACTTC. It translates to CASSLSGTTEQYF.

The V call is TRBV30, the J call TRBJ2-7, with 8 positions matching TRBD1. CDR1 GTSNPN and CDR2 SVGIG come from the germline V gene (reference sequence). J lost 4 bases, V lost 2 bases, and 4 bases had no gene match. This CDR3 is built from 13 residues. The DNA of the CDR3 is TGTGCCTGGAGTACGACAGGGGAATACGAGCAGTACTTC. Residues: CAWSTTGEYEQYF. The full variable domain, with the rest looked up from reference TRBV30 and TRBJ2-7, is SQTIHQWPATLVQPVGSPLSLECTVEGTSNPNLYWYRQAAGRGLQLLFYSVGIGQISSEVPQNLSASRPQDRQFILSSKKLLLSDSGFYLCAWSTTGEYEQYFGPGTRLTVT.